This entry lists 23 T cell receptor beta chains sequenced from one sample in a study of T cell responses to AZD1222 COVID-19 vaccine. Profiled with immunoSEQ multiplex PCR; TCRdb holds only in-frame clones, not every one. This sample has approximately 73,000 clones; 82% occur once, and the top ten carry approximately 2.9%. Specimen: peripheral blood, collected on day 0 of AZD1222 vaccination. All receptors derive from an adult in good health.

The chain links TRBV6-6 to TRBJ1-2; unclear D gene. Trimming pared 0 bases from V and 1 base from J, leaving 9 bases between. CDR1 MNHNY and CDR2 SVGAGI come from the germline V gene (reference sequence). This CDR3 spans 15 amino acids. The CDR3 reads CASSYSKEGNYGYTF. DNA for the CDR3: TGTGCCAGCAGTTACTCGAAGGAGGGTAACTATGGCTACACCTTC.

The rearrangement joins TRBV5-1 to TRBJ2-1; unclear D gene. The ends were cut back, 0 bases at V and 0 bases at J, with 7 bases in the middle. The CDR3 runs 15 residues. The germline V gene has CDR1 SGHRS and CDR2 YFSETQ. The CDR3 sequence is CASSLGQISYNEQFF. As DNA, the CDR3 is TGCGCCAGCAGCTTGGGACAAATCTCCTACAATGAGCAGTTCTTC.

In DNA, the CDR3 is TGTGCCAGCAGCTTAGGTAGCGGCGAGACCCAGTACTTC. Its translation is CASSLGSGETQYF. The V call is TRBV7-6, the J call TRBJ2-5, with TRBD2 as a possible D gene (6 bases). Trimming shortened V by 1 base and J by 5 bases, and 8 bases separated the two germline ends. The CDR3 covers 13 residues. Germline CDR1 is SGHVS and CDR2 is FNYEAQ. The full variable domain, with the rest looked up from reference TRBV7-6 and TRBJ2-5, is GAGVSQSPRYKVTKRGQDVALRCDPISGHVSLYWYRQALGQGPEFLTYFNYEAQQDKSGLPNDRFSAERPEGSISTLTIQRTEQRDSAMYRCASSLGSGETQYFGPGTRLLVL.

This clone appeared a few times. CDR3 sequence (DNA): TGTGCCAGCAGCTATCCACCTACAGGGGGCCGTGGAGATACGCAGTATTTT. This encodes CASSYPPTGGRGDTQYF. The gene calls are TRBV5-6 and TRBJ2-3, with 9 nucleotides matching TRBD1. Trimming at V came to 3 bases and at J to 5 bases, leaving 13 bases not matched to a gene. Germline CDR1 reads SGHDT; CDR2 reads YYEEEE. This CDR3 is 17 amino acids long.

The genes are TRBV19 and TRBJ2-5; D unresolved. This CDR3 comprises 14 residues. In germline, CDR1 is LNHDA, CDR2 SQIVND (reference sequence). V lost 2 bases, J lost 1 base, and 8 bases lay in between. The CDR3 loop is CASSILGIQETQYF. The CDR3 nucleotides read TGTGCCAGTAGTATACTGGGGATCCAAGAGACCCAGTACTTC.

The chain recombines TRBV6-5 with TRBJ1-1; D perhaps matches TRBD1 (6 bases). Per the germline V gene, CDR1 is MNHEY and CDR2 is SVGAGI. The V gene lost 5 bases and the J gene lost 4 bases, with 11 bases spanning the gap. The length of the CDR3 is 13 residues. CDR3 protein: CASSTQGRTEAFF. The CDR3 DNA follows: TGTGCCAGCAGTACCCAGGGGCGCACTGAAGCTTTCTTT.

CDR3 in amino acids: CASSLRGNQPQHF. CDR3 coding DNA: TGTGCCAGCAGTTTGAGGGGAAATCAGCCCCAGCATTTT. The chain combines TRBV6-2 or TRBV6-3 with TRBJ1-5, with D perhaps matching TRBD1 (5 bases). Germline V CDR1 and CDR2: MNHEY, SVGEGT. The CDR3 is 13 residues long. V was trimmed by 4 bases and J by 4 bases, leaving 8 bases between them.

This clone was found a few times. The V and J genes are TRBV7-2 and TRBJ1-2; 9 nucleotides agree with TRBD1. Germline CDR1 reads SGHTA; CDR2 reads FQGNSA. V lost 4 bases and J lost 7; bases outside the gene matches: 4. The CDR3 is 13 residues long. The CDR3 bases are TGTGCCAGCAGCTCCCGACAGGGGGGTGGCTACACCTTC. It encodes CASSSRQGGGYTF.

The chain combines TRBV2 with TRBJ2-7; D is unclear. CDR3 size: 11 residues. Deletions cut 7 bases from V and 7 bases from J, with 11 bases between. Germline-derived CDR1 and CDR2 are SNHLY and FYNNEI. DNA of the CDR3: TGTGCCAGCACCCCTCCTGGGGAGCAGTACTTC. It codes for CASTPPGEQYF.

The chain combines TRBV25-1 with TRBJ1-3, with a tentative D call TRBD1 (6 bases). Per the germline V gene, CDR1 is MGHDK and CDR2 is SYGVNS. CDR3 length: 14 residues. The V gene lost 2 bases and the J gene lost 4 bases, with 9 bases spanning the gap. CDR3 sequence (DNA): TGTGCCAGCAGTGAAACAGGGCACGGAAACACCATATATTTT. Residues: CASSETGHGNTIYF.

The chain carries TRBV3-1 (or the pseudogene TRBV3-2) and TRBJ2-3; 7 bases map to TRBD1. V gave up 0 bases and J gave up 1 base; unmatched junction bases: 7. From germline, CDR1 is LGHDT and CDR2 YNNKEL (reference sequence). This CDR3 spans 17 amino acids. CDR3 coding DNA: TGTGCCAGCAGCCAAGAAAGAAGGACAGGCGGCACAGATACGCAGTATTTT. It specifies CASSQERRTGGTDTQYF.

The chain has TRBV4-1 and TRBJ2-5, with D possibly called TRBD1 or TRBD2 (5 bases each). From germline, CDR1 is MGHRA and CDR2 YSYEKL. With 3 bases removed from V and 2 bases from J, the gap between germline ends came to 16 bases. The length of the CDR3 is 16 residues. This CDR3 reads CASSQRGYGEQETQYF. As DNA, the CDR3 is TGCGCCAGCAGCCAGAGGGGTTACGGGGAACAAGAGACCCAGTACTTC.

Of note for this clone: One end of the junction does not line up with germline, which may come from a read error. The genes are TRBV30 and TRBJ1-1; D uncertain. Germline lookup yields CDR1 GTSNPN and CDR2 SVGIG (reference sequence). The CDR3 covers 10 residues. In DNA form, the CDR3 reads TGTGCCTGGAGTGTAGGACCTGTTCTATTT. This codes for CAWSVGPVLF. Filled out from reference TRBV30 and TRBJ1-1, the complete variable domain reads SQTIHQWPATLVQPVGSPLSLECTVEGTSNPNLYWYRQAAGRGLQLLFYSVGIGQISSEVPQNLSASRPQDRQFILSSKKLLLSDSGFYLCAWSVGPVLFGQGTRLTVV.

This chain joins TRBV19 and TRBJ1-5; possibly TRBD1 for D (5 bases). Germline CDR1 and CDR2: LNHDA and SQIVND (reference sequence). The CDR3 runs to 14 residues. Trimming shortened V by 5 bases and J by 5 bases, and 13 bases separated the two germline ends. The CDR3 reads CASSSDSVYQPQHF. The CDR3 bases are TGTGCCAGTAGTTCCGACAGTGTTTATCAGCCCCAGCATTTT.

This chain links TRBV5-1 with TRBJ2-3; 11 bases fit TRBD2. The CDR3 totals 17 residues. With V trimmed by 3 bases and J by 3 bases, 9 bases remained unmatched. Germline V gene sequence: CDR1 SGHRS, CDR2 YFSETQ. Here the CDR3 DNA reads TGCGCCAGCAGCTCTCATAGCGGGAGGGCCGCGACAGATACGCAGTATTTT. The encoded protein is CASSSHSGRAATDTQYF.

The V call is TRBV6-5, the J call TRBJ1-2, with TRBD1 as a possible D gene (5 bases). This CDR3 has 14 amino acids. Germline CDR1 and CDR2: MNHEY and SVGAGI. V dropped 6 bases and J dropped 0 bases, with 11 bases sitting between them. The CDR3 DNA reads TGTGCCAGCAGACAGGTCGGGGCTAACTATGGCTACACCTTC. Its translation is CASRQVGANYGYTF.

V is TRBV10-3 and J is TRBJ1-1; D is possibly TRBD1 (6 bases). The CDR3 has 13 residues. Germline V gives CDR1 ENHRY, CDR2 SYGVKD. V was clipped by 4 bases and J by 3 bases, with 9 bases between them. The CDR3 region is CAISGGGHTEAFF. The CDR3 region has the DNA TGTGCCATCAGTGGGGGGGGGCACACTGAAGCTTTCTTT.

The chain combines TRBV5-1 with TRBJ2-1, with TRBD2 matching 11 bases. Germline V gene data show CDR1 as SGHRS and CDR2 as YFSETQ. V shed 4 bases and J 7 bases; nucleotides not matched to a gene: 16. The CDR3 length is 18 residues. CDR3 sequence (DNA): TGCGCCAGCAGCAATGCCGGGACTAGCGGAGGGGGTCTGAATGAGCAGTTCTTC. This gives the protein CASSNAGTSGGGLNEQFF.

This chain joins TRBV7-9 and TRBJ1-3; perhaps TRBD1 as D (5 bases). Germline values: CDR1 SEHNR, CDR2 FQNEAQ (reference sequence). The CDR3 is 14 residues long. Trimming took off 4 bases at V and 4 bases at J, with 11 bases between the two ends. Here the CDR3 DNA reads TGTGCCAGCAGCTCCCCGGGACCGGGAAACACCATATATTTT. This sequence encodes CASSSPGPGNTIYF.

This clone was counted a few times. The chain has TRBV7-2 and TRBJ1-2; 7 bases are shared with TRBD1. The V gene end was trimmed by 5 bases and the J gene end by 4 bases; junction bases not matched to a gene: 13. Germline CDR1 and CDR2: SGHTA and FQGNSA. This CDR3 has 16 residues. The CDR3, as DNA: TGTGCCAGCAGCCTGGGACAGCCCCAGCTATCCTATGGCTACACCTTC. Translating gives CASSLGQPQLSYGYTF.

The gene calls are TRBV14 and TRBJ2-1; no definite D call. Trimming stripped 0 bases from V and 10 bases from J, with 7 bases between. The germline V gene has CDR1 SGHDN and CDR2 FVKESK. The CDR3 contains 12 residues. CDR3 DNA sequence: TGTGCCAGCAGCCAAGATCACGGGGAGCAGTTCTTC. It yields the protein CASSQDHGEQFF.

This clone showed up just once. The chain is built from TRBV7-2 and TRBJ2-3; 11 positions agree with TRBD2. With V trimmed by 4 bases and J by 3 bases, 3 bases remained unmatched. CDR3 length equals 15 residues. The germline V gene has CDR1 SGHTA and CDR2 FQGNSA. The CDR3 spells CASSSTSGRTDTQYF. CDR3 nucleotides: TGTGCCAGCAGCTCCACTAGCGGGAGAACAGATACGCAGTATTTT. Filled out from reference TRBV7-2 and TRBJ2-3, the complete variable domain reads GAGVSQSPSNKVTEKGKDVELRCDPISGHTALYWYRQSLGQGLEFLIYFQGNSAPDKSGLPSDRFSAERTGGSVSTLTIQRTQQEDSAVYLCASSSTSGRTDTQYFGPGTRLTVL.

V gene TRBV2 combines with J gene TRBJ1-6; 10 nucleotides match TRBD1. This CDR3 contains 17 residues. V shed 1 base and J 10 bases; nucleotides not matched to a gene: 10. Germline CDR1 reads SNHLY; CDR2 reads FYNNEI. The CDR3 reads CASSEEATGGSGSPLHF. The CDR3 DNA reads TGTGCCAGCAGTGAAGAGGCGACAGGGGGCTCGGGATCACCCCTCCACTTT.